Following are 22 T cell receptor beta chains from one sample sequenced in a study of PD-1 blockade in classical Hodgkin lymphoma (dated by TCRdb to the early 2020s). The method was the immunoSEQ multiplex PCR assay. TCRdb limited this immuneACCESS table to in-frame rearrangements with V and J called. A share of clones is missing; checked studies link under half to unresolved V genes, and the rest is unexplained. The sample data list 9,500 to 13,000 clones, and roughly 72% of these were observed just once. The top ten clones comprise 3.3% of the sample. Read against the paper, the sample's time point label means: cycle 4 day 1 (C4D1), after 5 to 7 weeks of nivolumab. All trial patients had relapsed after autologous stem cell transplantation, with cohorts A, B and C differing in prior brentuximab vedotin exposure. A Miltenyi CD4+ T cell isolation kit was used for magnetic negative selection to purify CD4+ T cells from thawed PBMCs.

The sequenced sample was CD4+ T cells from blood, obtained before the fourth cycle of nivolumab. The receptors derive from a human donor with classical Hodgkin lymphoma.

This chain connects TRBV14 to TRBJ2-2, with TRBD1 as a possible D gene (6 bases). Germline values: CDR1 SGHDN, CDR2 FVKESK. V was trimmed by 4 bases and J by 2 bases, leaving 14 bases between them. The CDR3 runs to 16 residues. The CDR3: CASSPNKGGNTGELFF. In DNA form, the CDR3 reads TGTGCCAGCAGCCCAAATAAAGGGGGAAACACCGGGGAGCTGTTTTTT.

The chain has TRBV4-1 and TRBJ2-2; 10 positions agree with TRBD1. After removal of 5 bases from V and 6 bases from J, the junction contained 6 bases not matched to a gene. CDR1 is MGHRA and CDR2 is YSYEKL in the germline V gene. This CDR3 contains 15 residues. The CDR3 protein is CASSRRGTGAGELFF. The CDR3 DNA sequence: TGCGCCAGCAGCAGACGAGGGACAGGGGCCGGGGAGCTGTTTTTT.

The rearrangement joins TRBV6-5 to TRBJ1-1, with no clear D. Trimming stripped 2 bases from V and 1 base from J, with 8 bases between. CDR1 is MNHEY, CDR2 SVGAGI, per germline. This CDR3 region has 14 residues. CDR3 DNA sequence: TGTGCCAGCAGTTACGACACAGCGAACACTGAAGCTTTCTTT. Translating gives CASSYDTANTEAFF.

V gene TRBV14 combines with J gene TRBJ2-5; TRBD2 matches 10 bases. Germline-derived CDR1 and CDR2 are SGHDN and FVKESK. The CDR3 sequence is 15 residues long. The V gene end was trimmed by 1 base and the J gene end by 5 bases; junction bases not matched to a gene: 4. As DNA, the CDR3 is TGTGCCAGCAGCCAAGGGATTAGCGGGAGGGAGACCCAGTACTTC. This gives the protein CASSQGISGRETQYF.

The CDR3 sequence is CATSWTSGRGNEQFF. The CDR3 DNA reads TGTGCCACCTCCTGGACTAGCGGGAGAGGAAATGAGCAGTTCTTC. The chain employs TRBV7-8 and TRBJ2-1; 13 bases are a match to TRBD2. This CDR3 has 15 residues. The trim removed 10 bases at V and 7 bases at J, leaving 10 bases unmatched. In germline, CDR1 is SGHVS, CDR2 FQNEAQ. Using reference TRBV7-8 and TRBJ2-1 for the parts outside the CDR3, the full variable domain is GAGVSQSPRYKVAKRGQDVALRCDPISGHVSLFWYQQALGQGPEFLTYFQNEAQLDKSGLPSDRFFAERPEGSVSTLKIQRTQQEDSAVYLCATSWTSGRGNEQFFGPGTRLTVL.

The CDR3 DNA follows: TGTGCCAGCAGCCAGGGACAGTTCAATCAGCCCCAGCATTTT. The encoded protein is CASSQGQFNQPQHF. This sequence joins TRBV11-2 and TRBJ1-5, with 7 positions matching TRBD1. J was trimmed by 3 bases and V by 5 bases; bases with no gene match: 4. Per the germline V gene, CDR1 is SGHAT and CDR2 is FQNNGV. The CDR3 covers 14 residues.

The rearrangement joins TRBV28 to TRBJ1-6; D gene ambiguous. V lost 3 bases, J lost 8 bases, and 11 bases lay in between. CDR3 length equals 14 residues. Germline lookup yields CDR1 MDHEN and CDR2 SYDVKM. CDR3 sequence reads: CASSFTLGDSPLHF. In DNA, the CDR3 is TGTGCCAGCAGTTTTACCCTCGGTGATTCACCCCTCCACTTT.

In DNA form, the CDR3 reads TGTGCCAGCTCACCAGGGTCTCCAAGGCATGGCTACACCTTC. This encodes CASSPGSPRHGYTF. The J gene is TRBJ1-2, the V gene TRBV18; D gene uncertain. Trimming shortened V by 2 bases and J by 6 bases, and 13 bases separated the two germline ends. This CDR3 spans 14 amino acids. CDR1 and CDR2 from the germline V gene are KGHSH and LQKENI.

The V and J genes are TRBV18 and TRBJ1-5; D gene uncertain. The CDR3 consists of 14 residues. Trimming pared 3 bases from V and 3 bases from J, leaving 9 bases between. Germline-derived CDR1 and CDR2 are KGHSH and LQKENI. In nucleotides, the CDR3 is TGTGCCAGCTCACCGGGAGGCTCCAATCAGCCCCAGCATTTT. This translates into CASSPGGSNQPQHF.

This sequence joins TRBV5-4 and TRBJ2-7; 7 bases map to TRBD2. The V segment lost 0 bases and the J segment 2 bases; nucleotides outside the gene matches: 5. CDR1 and CDR2 (germline): SGHNT, YYREEE (reference sequence). This CDR3 has 15 amino acids. The CDR3 DNA is TGTGCCAGCAGCTTGGCCACGGGGGGTCCCTACGAGCAGTACTTC. It yields the protein CASSLATGGPYEQYF.

This chain joins TRBV7-9 and TRBJ2-3; possibly TRBD1 for D (6 bases). Looked up from germline, CDR1 is SEHNR and CDR2 is FQNEAQ (reference sequence). The CDR3 has 17 amino acids. V gave up 5 bases and J gave up 3 bases, with 21 bases separating them. The CDR3 sequence: CASSLLGTLGRTDTQYF. CDR3 DNA sequence: TGTGCCAGCAGCCTCCTCGGGACACTGGGCCGTACAGATACGCAGTATTTT.

The chain uses TRBV11-1 and TRBJ2-1; D gene ambiguous. The CDR3 runs 17 residues. Trimming shortened V by 2 bases and J by 9 bases, and 23 bases separated the two germline ends. Germline CDR1 reads SGHAT; CDR2 reads FQDESV (reference sequence). DNA for the CDR3: TGTGCCAGCAGCTTAAGGAAGACGAACACCCTAAGGATTGAGCAGTTCTTC. Its translation is CASSLRKTNTLRIEQFF.

V usage is TRBV28 and J usage is TRBJ1-6, with D unclear. Per germline, CDR1 MDHEN and CDR2 SYDVKM. The ends were cut back, 2 bases at V and 7 bases at J, with 9 bases in the middle. The CDR3 has 14 amino acids. CDR3 residues: CASSLRGNNSPLHF. As DNA, the CDR3 is TGTGCCAGCAGTTTAAGAGGGAACAATTCACCCCTCCACTTT.

The genes are TRBV6-6 and TRBJ1-3; D is unclear. Trimming removed 7 bases from V and 2 bases from J, with 12 bases in between. The CDR3 totals 14 residues. Germline V lookup: CDR1 MNHNY, CDR2 SVGAGI (reference sequence). The CDR3 here is CASIGQEAGNTIYF. The CDR3 DNA sequence: TGTGCCAGCATTGGGCAGGAGGCTGGAAACACCATATATTTT.

This clone was seen more than once but under ten times. Here the CDR3 DNA reads TGTGCCAGCAGTCCCAGGGGGGTAGCTTTCTTT. This encodes CASSPRGVAFF. V usage is TRBV2 and J usage is TRBJ1-1; 7 bases match TRBD1. The length of the CDR3 is 11 residues. V dropped 5 bases and J dropped 10; count of bases not matched to a gene: 4. Germline CDR1 is SNHLY and CDR2 is FYNNEI.

V is TRBV29-1 and J is TRBJ2-7; tentatively, D is TRBD1 (6 bases). Germline loops: CDR1 SQVTM, CDR2 ANQGSEA. With 0 bases removed from V and 6 bases from J, the gap between germline ends came to 12 bases. CDR3 length: 13 amino acids. CDR3 region: CSVEDLAGAEQYF. The CDR3 DNA reads as TGCAGCGTTGAAGATTTAGCAGGGGCCGAGCAGTACTTC.

This clone occurred once. V gene TRBV7-2 combines with J gene TRBJ1-2; D is unresolved. Trimming pared 8 bases from V and 0 bases from J, leaving 13 bases between. The CDR3 contains 14 residues. Germline V gene lookup returns CDR1 SGHTA and CDR2 FQGNSA. The CDR3 DNA reads TGTGCCAGCCTCCCACGGCACCCTAACTATGGCTACACCTTC. Translation: CASLPRHPNYGYTF.

This clone has just a few counts. The rearrangement uses TRBV5-1 and TRBJ2-7; 7 positions agree with TRBD2. Germline CDR1 reads SGHRS; CDR2 reads YFSETQ. Germline trimming cut 3 bases from V and 2 bases from J; bases unmatched to any gene: 2. The CDR3 contains 13 residues. DNA for the CDR3: TGCGCCAGCAGCTCCGGGACTACCTACGAGCAGTACTTC. Amino acid sequence: CASSSGTTYEQYF.

The V call is TRBV19, the J call TRBJ2-1; D perhaps matches TRBD1 (5 bases). The germline gives CDR1 LNHDA, CDR2 SQIVND (reference sequence). This CDR3 has 12 residues. Deletions cut 3 bases from V and 9 bases from J, with 9 bases between. The CDR3 region is CASSILGAEQFF. The CDR3 region has the DNA TGTGCCAGTAGTATCCTAGGGGCTGAGCAGTTCTTC. The entire variable domain, with the rest obtained from reference TRBV19 and TRBJ2-1, is as follows: DGGITQSPKYLFRKEGQNVTLSCEQNLNHDAMYWYRQDPGQGLRLIYYSQIVNDFQKGDIAEGYSVSREKKESFPLTVTSAQKNPTAFYLCASSILGAEQFFGPGTRLTVL.

The rearrangement joins TRBV4-2 to TRBJ2-3; 9 bases match TRBD2. The ends lost 1 base at V and 8 bases at J; junction bases unmatched: 13. CDR3 size: 17 residues. The germline CDR1 and CDR2 sequences are LGHNA and YNFKEQ. The CDR3 nucleotides read TGTGCCAGCAGCCAAGCGGTTCTAGCGGGAAATTCGGGTACGCAGTATTTT. Translated: CASSQAVLAGNSGTQYF.

This clone was picked up a small number of times. This rearrangement joins TRBV19 to TRBJ1-1, with D perhaps matching TRBD1 (5 bases). Germline V CDR1 and CDR2: LNHDA, SQIVND (reference sequence). V shed 2 bases and J shed 11 bases, with 18 bases lying between them. CDR3 size: 14 residues. CDR3: CASSIKVTAGYAFF. CDR3 in DNA: TGTGCCAGTAGTATAAAGGTGACGGCAGGGTACGCTTTCTTT.

The V call is TRBV28, the J call TRBJ1-3, with 10 bases identical to TRBD1. V lost 6 bases, J lost 1 base, and 6 bases stayed unmatched. Germline V gives CDR1 MDHEN, CDR2 SYDVKM. The CDR3 has 16 amino acids. The CDR3 DNA reads TGTGCCAGCAGGCCGACAGGGGGCGCTTCTGGAAACACCATATATTTT. Encoded protein: CASRPTGGASGNTIYF.